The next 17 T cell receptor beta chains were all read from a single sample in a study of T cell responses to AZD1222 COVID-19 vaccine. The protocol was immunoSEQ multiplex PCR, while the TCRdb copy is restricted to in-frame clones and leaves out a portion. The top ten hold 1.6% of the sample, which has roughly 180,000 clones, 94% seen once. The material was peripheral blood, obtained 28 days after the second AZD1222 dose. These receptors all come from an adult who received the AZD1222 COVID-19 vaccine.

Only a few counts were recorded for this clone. Written as DNA, the CDR3 is TGTGCCAGCAGCTTGGGTCAAGGGGGGTTTGGCTACACCTTC. This gives the protein CASSLGQGGFGYTF. V usage is TRBV11-3 and J usage is TRBJ1-2, with D maybe TRBD1 (6 bases). V was clipped by 3 bases and J by 7 bases, with 15 bases between them. The CDR3 spans 14 residues. Germline V gene data show CDR1 as SGHNT and CDR2 as YENEEA. The full variable domain, with the rest looked up from reference TRBV11-3 and TRBJ1-2, is EAGVVQSPRYKIIEKKQPVAFWCNPISGHNTLYWYLQNLGQGPELLIRYENEEAVDDSQLPKDRFSAERLKGVDSTLKIQPAELGDSAVYLCASSLGQGGFGYTFGSGTRLTVV.

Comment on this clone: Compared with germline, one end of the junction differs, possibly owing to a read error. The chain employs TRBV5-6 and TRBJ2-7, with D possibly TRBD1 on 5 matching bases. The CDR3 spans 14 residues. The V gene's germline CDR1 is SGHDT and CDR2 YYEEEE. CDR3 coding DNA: TGTGCCAGCAGCTTGGAATTCAGGCAGGGTCCGCTCTTCTTC. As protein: CASSLEFRQGPLFF.

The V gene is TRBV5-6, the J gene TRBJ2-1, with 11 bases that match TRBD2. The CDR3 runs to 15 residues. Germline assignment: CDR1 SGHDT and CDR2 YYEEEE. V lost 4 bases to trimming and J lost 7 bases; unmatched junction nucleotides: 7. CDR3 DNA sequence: TGTGCCAGCAGCGCCGTACTAGCGGGAGCGAATGAGCAGTTCTTC. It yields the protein CASSAVLAGANEQFF.

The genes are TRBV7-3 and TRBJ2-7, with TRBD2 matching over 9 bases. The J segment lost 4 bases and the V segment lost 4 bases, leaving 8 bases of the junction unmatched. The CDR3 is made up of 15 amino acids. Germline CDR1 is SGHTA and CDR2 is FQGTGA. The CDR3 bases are TGTGCCAGCAGCTCCCAGGGCGGGGGGGAGTACGAGCAGTACTTC. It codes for CASSSQGGGEYEQYF.

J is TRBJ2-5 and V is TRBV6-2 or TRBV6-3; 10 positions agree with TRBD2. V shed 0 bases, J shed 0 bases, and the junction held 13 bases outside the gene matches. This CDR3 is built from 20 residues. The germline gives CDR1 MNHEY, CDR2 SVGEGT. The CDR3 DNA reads TGTGCCAGCAGTTACTCGACCGTGCGCCTAGCGGGGGCGAACCAAGAGACCCAGTACTTC. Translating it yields CASSYSTVRLAGANQETQYF.

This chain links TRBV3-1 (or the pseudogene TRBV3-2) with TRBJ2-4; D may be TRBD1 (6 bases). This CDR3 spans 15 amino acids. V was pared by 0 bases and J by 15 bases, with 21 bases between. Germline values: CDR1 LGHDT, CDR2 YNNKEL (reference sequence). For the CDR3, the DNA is TGTGCCAGCAGCCAAGACGGTAGCAGGGGCCGTATTGCGTACTTC. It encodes CASSQDGSRGRIAYF.

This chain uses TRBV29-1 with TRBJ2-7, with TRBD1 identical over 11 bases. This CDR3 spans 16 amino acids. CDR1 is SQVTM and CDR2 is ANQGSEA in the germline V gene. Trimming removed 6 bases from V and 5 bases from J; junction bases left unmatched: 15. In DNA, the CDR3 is TGCAGCGTCTCGGACAGGGGGCCTTCCTTTATCGACGAGCAGTACTTC. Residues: CSVSDRGPSFIDEQYF.

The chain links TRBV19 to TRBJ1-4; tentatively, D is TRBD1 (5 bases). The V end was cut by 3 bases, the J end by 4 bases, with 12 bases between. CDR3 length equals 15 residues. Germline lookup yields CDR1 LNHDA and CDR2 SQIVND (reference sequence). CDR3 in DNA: TGTGCCAGTAGTATGAGGGGATCGATTAATGAAAAACTGTTTTTT. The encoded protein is CASSMRGSINEKLFF.

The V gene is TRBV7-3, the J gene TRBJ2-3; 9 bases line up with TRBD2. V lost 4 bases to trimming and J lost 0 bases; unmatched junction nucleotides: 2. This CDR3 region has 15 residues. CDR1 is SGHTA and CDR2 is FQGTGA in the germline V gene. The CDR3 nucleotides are TGTGCCAGCAGCTACACTAGCGGGAGCACAGATACGCAGTATTTT. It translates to CASSYTSGSTDTQYF.

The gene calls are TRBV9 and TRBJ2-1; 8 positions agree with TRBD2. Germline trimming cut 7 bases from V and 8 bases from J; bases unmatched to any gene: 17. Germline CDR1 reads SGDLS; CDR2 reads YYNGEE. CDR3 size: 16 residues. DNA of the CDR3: TGTGCCAGCGTTACTTCTCCCCAGCGGGGGATTTATGAGCAGTTCTTC. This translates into CASVTSPQRGIYEQFF.

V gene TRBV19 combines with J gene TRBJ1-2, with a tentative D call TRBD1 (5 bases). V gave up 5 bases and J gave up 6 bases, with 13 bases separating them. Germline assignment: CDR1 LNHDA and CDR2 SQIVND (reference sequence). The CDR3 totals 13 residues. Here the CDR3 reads CASSRLGGDGYTF. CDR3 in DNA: TGTGCCAGTAGTCGGTTGGGAGGGGATGGCTACACCTTC.

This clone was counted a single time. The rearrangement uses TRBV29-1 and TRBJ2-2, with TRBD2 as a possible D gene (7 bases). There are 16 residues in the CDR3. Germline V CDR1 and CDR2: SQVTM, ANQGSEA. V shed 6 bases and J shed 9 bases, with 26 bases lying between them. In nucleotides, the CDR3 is TGCAGCGTATATAGCGGTGGGGGGGCCGCTCGCAGGGAGCTGTTTTTT. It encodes CSVYSGGGAARRELFF.

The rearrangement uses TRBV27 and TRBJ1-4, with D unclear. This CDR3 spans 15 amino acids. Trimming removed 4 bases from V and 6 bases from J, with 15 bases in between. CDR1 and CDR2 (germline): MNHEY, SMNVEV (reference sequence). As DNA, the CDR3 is TGTGCCAGCAGTTCCCCAACCGGGCTGGATGAAAAACTGTTTTTT. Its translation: CASSSPTGLDEKLFF.

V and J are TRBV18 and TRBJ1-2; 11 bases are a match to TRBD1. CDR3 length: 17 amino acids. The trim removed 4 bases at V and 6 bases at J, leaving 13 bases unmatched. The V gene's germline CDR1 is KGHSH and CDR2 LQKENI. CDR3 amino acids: CASSRAGTGGVEDGYTF. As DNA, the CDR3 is TGTGCCAGCTCACGGGCCGGGACAGGGGGAGTAGAGGATGGCTACACCTTC.

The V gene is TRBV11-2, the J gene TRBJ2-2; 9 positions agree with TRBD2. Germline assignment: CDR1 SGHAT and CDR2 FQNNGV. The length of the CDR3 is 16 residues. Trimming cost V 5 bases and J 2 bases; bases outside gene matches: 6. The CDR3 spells CASSVRGGGNTGELFF. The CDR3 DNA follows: TGTGCCAGCAGCGTTCGCGGGGGGGGAAACACCGGGGAGCTGTTTTTT.

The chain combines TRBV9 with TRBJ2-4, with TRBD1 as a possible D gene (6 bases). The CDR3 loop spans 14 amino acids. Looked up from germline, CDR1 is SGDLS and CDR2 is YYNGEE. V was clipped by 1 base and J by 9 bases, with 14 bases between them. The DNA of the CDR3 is TGTGCCAGCAGCGTATCTGGGGGCGTGGGCATTCAGTACTTC. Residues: CASSVSGGVGIQYF.

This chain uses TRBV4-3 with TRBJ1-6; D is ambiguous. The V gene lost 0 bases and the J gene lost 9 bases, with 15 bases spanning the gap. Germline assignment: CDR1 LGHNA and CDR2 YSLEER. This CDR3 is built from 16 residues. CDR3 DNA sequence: TGCGCCAGCAGCCAAGATTTGGAGGGAATCCTTTCACCCCTCCACTTT. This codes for CASSQDLEGILSPLHF.